This T cell receptor (beta chain) was obtained from a study of graft-versus-host responses after intestinal transplantation. Study information: Each recipient received anti-thymocyte globulin induction, then tacrolimus and steroids for 3 to 4 years. Whole-study findings and limits: High graft-versus-host to host-versus-graft clonal ratios were found in allografts of patients who had graft-donor T cell macrochimerism.

In regard to this clone: Its antigen is not known.

The CDR3 totals 14 residues. Germline V gene data show CDR1 as GTSNPN and CDR2 as SVGIG (reference sequence). The trim removed 5 bases at V and 5 bases at J, leaving 5 bases unmatched. Repertoires were generated with immunoSEQ multiplex PCR, while TCRdb's copy carries only in-frame clones and drops some. The table has 100,000 or so clones, 85% to 95% seen once. The origin of this receptor is a human donor who received an intestinal transplant. The J gene is TRBJ2-1, the V gene TRBV30, with 11 nucleotides matching TRBD1. The source was unstimulated CD8+ T cells sorted from spleen or lymph node cells, collected before intestinal transplant. CDR3 residues: CAWDGTGGNNEQFF. The CDR3, as DNA: TGTGCCTGGGATGGGACAGGGGGAAACAATGAGCAGTTCTTC.